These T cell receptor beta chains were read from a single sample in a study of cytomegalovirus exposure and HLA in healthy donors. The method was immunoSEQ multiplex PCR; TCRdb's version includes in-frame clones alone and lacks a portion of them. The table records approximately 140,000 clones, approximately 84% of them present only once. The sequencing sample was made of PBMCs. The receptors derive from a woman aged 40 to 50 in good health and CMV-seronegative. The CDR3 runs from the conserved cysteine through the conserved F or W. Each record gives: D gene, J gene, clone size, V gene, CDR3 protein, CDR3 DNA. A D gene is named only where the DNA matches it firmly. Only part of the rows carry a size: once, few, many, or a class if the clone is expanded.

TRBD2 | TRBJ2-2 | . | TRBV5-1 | CASSLVQAGAGNTGELFF | TGCGCCAGCAGCTTGGTCCAAGCGGGAGCGGGGAACACCGGGGAGCTGTTTTTT
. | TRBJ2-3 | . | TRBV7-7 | CASSLGGEARPIF | TGTGCCAGCAGCTTAGGGGGGGAGGCCCGTCCAATATTT
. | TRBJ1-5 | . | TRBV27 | CASSLSLNQPQHF | TGTGCCAGCAGTTTATCACTCAATCAGCCCCAGCATTTT
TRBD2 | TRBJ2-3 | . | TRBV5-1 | CASSSLSRGLAGADTQYF | TGCGCCAGCAGCTCGTTGAGCCGAGGACTAGCGGGAGCAGATACGCAGTATTTT
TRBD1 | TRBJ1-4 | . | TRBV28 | CASRVTGPNEKLFF | TGTGCCAGCAGAGTGACAGGGCCTAATGAAAAACTGTTTTTT
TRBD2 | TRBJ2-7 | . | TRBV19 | CASSTGLVDEQYF | TGTGCCAGTAGTACCGGACTAGTTGACGAGCAGTACTTC
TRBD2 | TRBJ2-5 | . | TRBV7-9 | CASSLAAGEETQYF | TGTGCCAGCAGCTTAGCAGCGGGGGAAGAGACCCAGTACTTC
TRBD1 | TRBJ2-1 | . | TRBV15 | CATSLEGQPYNEQFF | TGTGCCACCAGCTTAGAGGGACAGCCGTACAATGAGCAGTTCTTC
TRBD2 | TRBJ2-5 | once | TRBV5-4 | CASSAGGQQETQYF | TGTGCCAGCAGCGCGGGGGGGCAGCAAGAGACCCAGTACTTC
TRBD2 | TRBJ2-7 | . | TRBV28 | CASSLALAGLSSYEQYF | TGTGCCAGCAGTTTAGCACTAGCGGGCTTAAGCTCCTACGAGCAGTACTTC
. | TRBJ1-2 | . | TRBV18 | CASSPVWGDYGYTF | TGTGCCAGCTCACCTGTTTGGGGGGACTATGGCTACACCTTC
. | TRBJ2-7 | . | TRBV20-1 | CSPQGLEQYF | TGCTCCCCTCAGGGCCTCGAGCAGTACTTC
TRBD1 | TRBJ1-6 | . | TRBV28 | CACRDSNSPLHF | TGTGCCTGCCGGGACAGCAATTCACCCCTCCACTTT
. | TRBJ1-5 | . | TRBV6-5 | CASSAEGHNNQPQHF | TGTGCCAGCAGTGCCGAGGGACACAACAATCAGCCCCAGCATTTT
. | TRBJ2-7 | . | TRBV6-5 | CASSYGRAGEQYF | TGTGCCAGCAGTTACGGCAGGGCGGGGGAGCAGTACTTC
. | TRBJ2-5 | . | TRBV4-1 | CASSQDLIYQETQYF | TGCGCCAGCAGCCAAGATCTAATTTACCAAGAGACCCAGTACTTC
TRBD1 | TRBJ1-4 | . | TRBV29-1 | CSVGQGKSNEKLFF | TGCAGCGTTGGACAGGGTAAATCTAATGAAAAACTGTTTTTT
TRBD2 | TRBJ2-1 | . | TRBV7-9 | CASSVGLAGVQLAYNEQFF | TGTGCCAGCAGCGTCGGACTAGCGGGAGTGCAGCTTGCCTACAATGAGCAGTTCTTC
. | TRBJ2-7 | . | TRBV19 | CASTAGADPYEQYF | TGTGCCAGTACGGCAGGGGCGGATCCCTACGAGCAGTACTTC
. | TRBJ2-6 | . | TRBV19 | CASSLSGLPSGANVLTF | TGTGCCAGTAGCCTTTCCGGTCTACCCTCTGGGGCCAACGTCCTGACTTTC
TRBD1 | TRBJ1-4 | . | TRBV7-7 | CASSPGQGLEKLFF | TGTGCCAGCAGCCCGGGACAGGGTTTGGAAAAACTGTTTTTT
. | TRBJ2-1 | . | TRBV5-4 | CASSQRLNEQFF | TGTGCCAGCAGCCAGAGGTTGAATGAGCAGTTCTTC
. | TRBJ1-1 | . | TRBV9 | CASSVGRGAVTEAFF | TGTGCCAGCAGCGTAGGGCGGGGGGCTGTCACTGAAGCTTTCTTT
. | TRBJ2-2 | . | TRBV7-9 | CASTLQGAGTGELFF | TGTGCCAGCACCTTGCAAGGGGCCGGCACCGGGGAGCTGTTTTTT